Listed below are T cell receptor beta chains from one sample, sequenced in a study of control samples from healthy donors and cancer patients. Data came from immunoSEQ multiplex PCR; TCRdb stores just in-frame clones and leaves some out. The data show fewer than 200,000 clones, 90% to 95% seen once. Input material: blood. The receptors derive from a man aged 25 to 45 in good health. CDR3s include the opening cysteine and the closing phenylalanine or tryptophan. The D gene is left open where the match is weak.

D	V	J	CDR3
.	TRBV9	TRBJ1-1	CASSVGGSTFTEAFF
.	TRBV7-9	TRBJ2-2	CASSFRTGETGELFF
TRBD1	TRBV15	TRBJ2-3	CATSTQGNTDTQYF
.	TRBV11-2	TRBJ2-7	CASSLDGQMLDEQYF
.	TRBV27	TRBJ1-1	CASGRGGNTEAFF
.	TRBV6-5	TRBJ2-5	CASSYIQGPQETQYF
TRBD1	TRBV11-2	TRBJ1-4	CASSKSQGAGNEKLFF
.	TRBV9	TRBJ2-5	CASSAGRGETQYF
.	TRBV25-1	TRBJ1-1	CASSEAGKVAEAFF
.	TRBV18	TRBJ1-5	CASSQDGYSNQPQHF
.	TRBV7-9	TRBJ1-6	CASSPQGTLHF
TRBD1	TRBV7-9	TRBJ1-2	CASSLPGGINYGYTF
.	TRBV6-6	TRBJ2-3	CASSYLLVGTDTQYF
.	TRBV12-3/TRBV12-4	TRBJ2-7	CASSLAASYEQYF
TRBD1	TRBV19	TRBJ1-1	CASGDSYTEAFF
TRBD1	TRBV24-1	TRBJ2-3	CATSDPTGADTDTQYF
TRBD1	TRBV7-8	TRBJ1-6	CASSPPLRQGYNSPLHF
.	TRBV15	TRBJ2-5	CATSSRGYTPGETQYF
.	TRBV3-1/TRBV3-2	TRBJ1-1	CASSQVQGGEAFF
.	TRBV5-5	TRBJ1-5	CASSLGRDNQPQHF
.	TRBV4-2	TRBJ1-1	CASSQDSSRVNTEAFF
TRBD1	TRBV7-3	TRBJ1-6	CASSLDRGSPLHF
.	TRBV19	TRBJ1-1	CASSIRRANTEAFF
TRBD1	TRBV16	TRBJ1-2	CASSQGVEGAGGYTF
.	TRBV6-2/TRBV6-3	TRBJ2-1	CASSTRQYNEQFF
.	TRBV19	TRBJ2-1	CASSAYVQSSYNEQFF
.	TRBV4-3	TRBJ2-1	CASSPSRLDSYNEQFF
TRBD2	TRBV5-4	TRBJ2-3	CASSLGLAGDSDTQYF
.	TRBV4-1	TRBJ2-4	CASSQVGRKKPDIQYF
TRBD1	TRBV6-4	TRBJ1-4	CASSSGGREKLFF
.	TRBV10-3	TRBJ1-5	CAISPFNQPQHF
TRBD2	TRBV7-9	TRBJ2-1	CASSLSGRDYNEQFF
TRBD1	TRBV30	TRBJ1-2	CAWSAPGTGGFNYGYTF
.	TRBV6-2/TRBV6-3	TRBJ2-3	CASSYRSTWTDTQYF
TRBD1	TRBV15	TRBJ2-7	CATSRGQGGFYEQYF
.	TRBV12-3/TRBV12-4	TRBJ2-7	CASSFEGPYEQYF
.	TRBV3-1/TRBV3-2	TRBJ1-5	CASSQEARDIQPQHF
TRBD2	TRBV5-1	TRBJ2-2	CASSGGGTSLNTGELFF
TRBD1	TRBV18	TRBJ2-7	CASSPQQGAYYEQYF
.	TRBV5-6	TRBJ2-2	CASSTPWGADTGELFF
.	TRBV6-2/TRBV6-3	TRBJ1-2	CASSKTTGNYGYTF
.	TRBV9	TRBJ2-7	CASSVGLGNEQYF
TRBD2	TRBV24-1	TRBJ2-3	CATSDSLAGGTDTQYF
TRBD1	TRBV5-1	TRBJ2-7	CASSSGTGKDEQYF
.	TRBV7-2	TRBJ2-3	CASSSPSTDTQYF
.	TRBV19	TRBJ1-5	CASSIADSGNQPQHF
TRBD1	TRBV30	TRBJ2-5	CAWSLQGQSQYF
TRBD1	TRBV5-1	TRBJ2-2	CASSPTGGGTGELFF
.	TRBV7-9	TRBJ2-1	CASSNSTKNYNEQFF
.	TRBV19	TRBJ2-1	CASSMGFTISYNEQFF
.	TRBV18	TRBJ1-1	CASSPIRGTEAFF
.	TRBV27	TRBJ2-7	CASGIPGLYEQYF
.	TRBV27	TRBJ1-6	CASSLRAHHSPLHF
TRBD1	TRBV2	TRBJ1-5	CASRGTVLNQPQHF
.	TRBV5-1	TRBJ1-2	CASSLDAKMGQGYGYTF
.	TRBV19	TRBJ1-5	CASQPLNQPQHF
.	TRBV10-3	TRBJ1-2	CAAPQDSSLTNYGYTF
.	TRBV6-5	TRBJ2-7	CASRARAVNEQYF
.	TRBV20-1	TRBJ2-5	CSASYLSVSQETQYF
.	TRBV5-4	TRBJ1-2	CASSYIGAGGYGYTF